The following is a TCR beta chain sequence with its context. The record originates from a study of PD-L1 blockade in urothelial cancer. About the study: Median blood clonality was around 0.074, with about 86,000 unique TCRs.

Time point indicated: pretreatment peripheral blood. The CDR3 consists of 15 residues. V gave up 4 bases and J gave up 7 bases; unmatched junction bases: 12. Germline values: CDR1 MDHEN, CDR2 SYDVKM. Method: immunoSEQ multiplex PCR; TCRdb's copy keeps in-frame clones and lacks some. This sample carries 38,000 or so clones, 70% to 90% of them seen once, and the ten largest clones take 13% to 15%. Sequencing used PBMCs, obtained around atezolizumab (anti-PD-L1) treatment. The chain uses TRBV28 and TRBJ1-2, with 7 positions matching TRBD1. This TCR was sampled from a man older than 75 with urothelial cancer. The CDR3 coding sequence is TGTGCCAGCAGTTCGCTAAGGGGGCTGAATTTTGGCTACACCTTC. This encodes CASSSLRGLNFGYTF.